A single sample gave rise to the 18 T cell receptor beta chains below, sequenced in a study of blood T cell repertoires in COVID-19. Profiling relied on immunoSEQ multiplex PCR, and the TCRdb table lists in-frame clones only, not all of them. The sample contains about 75,000 clones, approximately 85% of which appear only once. Sequenced: peripheral blood. These receptors were collected from a human donor in a cohort sampled during active COVID-19.

With regard to this clone: Additional DNA sequences in this sample encode the identical CDR3. The chain carries TRBV5-1 and TRBJ2-1; 7 bases agree with TRBD2. Unmatched junction bases numbered 4, after V lost 0 bases and J lost 7 bases. Germline V gene sequence: CDR1 SGHRS, CDR2 YFSETQ. The length of the CDR3 is 14 residues. CDR3 sequence (DNA): TGCGCCAGCAGCTTGGGACTAGCTTCGAATGAGCAGTTCTTC. This translates into CASSLGLASNEQFF. Combining the CDR3 with reference TRBV5-1 and TRBJ2-1 gives the whole variable domain KAGVTQTPRYLIKTRGQQVTLSCSPISGHRSVSWYQQTPGQGLQFLFEYFSETQRNKGNFPGRFSGRQFSNSRSEMNVSTLELGDSALYLCASSLGLASNEQFFGPGTRLTVL.

This clone was picked up one time. Mismatch with germline at one junction end may stem from a read error. The chain carries TRBV7-9 and TRBJ2-3; no definite D call. This CDR3 is 11 amino acids long. The V gene's germline CDR1 is SEHNR and CDR2 FQNEAQ (reference sequence). The CDR3 DNA is TGTGCCAGCAGCCTCGACACCTTCCTGGATTTT. Amino acid sequence: CASSLDTFLDF.

The chain has TRBV4-2 and TRBJ2-7; TRBD2 agrees at 10 bases. The CDR3 runs 14 residues. Germline V gene data show CDR1 as LGHNA and CDR2 as YNFKEQ. The V segment lost 2 bases and the J segment 4 bases; nucleotides outside the gene matches: 2. The DNA for the CDR3 is TGTGCCAGCAGCCAAAGCGGGGGGGTATACGAGCAGTACTTC. It is translated as CASSQSGGVYEQYF.

The chain joins TRBV18 to TRBJ1-3, with 8 bases fitting TRBD1. Germline V lookup: CDR1 KGHSH, CDR2 LQKENI. The CDR3 consists of 14 residues. The V segment lost 3 bases and the J segment 4 bases; nucleotides outside the gene matches: 2. CDR3 DNA: TGTGCCAGCTCACCCGGACAGGGCGGAAACACCATATATTTT. This gives the protein CASSPGQGGNTIYF.

CDR3 in DNA: TGTGCCATCAGGGGACAGGGGGCTGGCAATGAGCAGTTCTTC. It specifies CAIRGQGAGNEQFF. V and J are TRBV10-3 and TRBJ2-1; TRBD1 matches at 12 bases. The V segment lost 6 bases and the J segment 6 bases; nucleotides outside the gene matches: 3. Germline values: CDR1 ENHRY, CDR2 SYGVKD. The CDR3 sequence is 14 residues long.

This clone was seen only a few times. This chain uses TRBV5-4 with TRBJ2-1; D is ambiguous. This CDR3 spans 13 amino acids. The V end was cut by 6 bases, the J end by 8 bases, with 15 bases between. From germline, CDR1 is SGHNT and CDR2 YYREEE (reference sequence). CDR3 amino acids: CASTAPDIDEQFF. Written as DNA, the CDR3 is TGTGCCAGCACCGCCCCAGATATTGATGAGCAGTTCTTC.

Comment on this clone: The same CDR3 is also encoded by other DNA sequences in this sample. The chain employs TRBV20-1 and TRBJ2-1; no reliable D call. The CDR3 is made up of 10 amino acids. Between the trimmed V and J ends, which lost 4 bases and 6 bases, there was a span of 4 bases. CDR1 is DFQATT, CDR2 SNEGSKA, per germline (reference sequence). CDR3 nucleotides: TGCAGTGCTACTCTCAATGAGCAGTTCTTC. It is translated as CSATLNEQFF.

This chain joins TRBV6-2 or TRBV6-3 and TRBJ2-7; TRBD1 aligns across 7 bases. Germline lookup yields CDR1 MNHEY and CDR2 SVGEGT. This CDR3 region has 15 residues. After removal of 2 bases from V and 2 bases from J, the junction contained 6 bases not matched to a gene. The CDR3 DNA reads as TGTGCCAGCAGTTACGGGACAGCCCTAACCTACGAGCAGTACTTC. This codes for CASSYGTALTYEQYF.

The chain has TRBV3-1 (or the pseudogene TRBV3-2) and TRBJ2-2; D is unclear. The CDR3 covers 14 residues. The germline V gene encodes CDR1 LGHDT and CDR2 YNNKEL (reference sequence). V lost 7 bases and J lost 4, with 13 bases in between. The CDR3 loop is CASINKPGTGELFF. CDR3 DNA: TGTGCCAGCATTAACAAGCCGGGCACCGGGGAGCTGTTTTTT.

This clone was observed a single time. V gene TRBV29-1 combines with J gene TRBJ1-2; 9 nucleotides align to TRBD1. Germline V CDR1 and CDR2: SQVTM, ANQGSEA. The V gene end was trimmed by 7 bases and the J gene end by 3 bases; junction bases not matched to a gene: 6. The CDR3 has 13 amino acids. The CDR3 loop reads CSAGQGRDYGYTF. The DNA for the CDR3 is TGCAGCGCGGGACAGGGAAGGGACTATGGCTACACCTTC.

The rearrangement links TRBV5-1 to TRBJ2-3; 7 bases agree with TRBD2. The CDR3 sequence is 14 residues long. From germline, CDR1 is SGHRS and CDR2 YFSETQ. V shed 0 bases, J shed 4 bases, and the junction held 2 bases outside the gene matches. This CDR3 is CASSLGTSPDTQYF. The CDR3 DNA is TGCGCCAGCAGCTTGGGGACTAGTCCAGATACGCAGTATTTT.

The chain combines TRBV5-4 with TRBJ2-3, with 9 bases lining up with TRBD1. CDR1 and CDR2 (germline): SGHNT, YYREEE (reference sequence). The V and J ends lost 5 bases and 2 bases, in that order; junction bases with no gene match: 6. The CDR3 length is 15 residues. This CDR3 reads CASSRGQGTTDTQYF. The CDR3 nucleotides are TGTGCCAGCAGTCGAGGACAGGGGACCACAGATACGCAGTATTTT.

The chain carries TRBV6-5 and TRBJ1-1; 8 bases agree with TRBD1. CDR1 and CDR2 (germline): MNHEY, SVGAGI. This CDR3 spans 14 amino acids. J lost 0 bases, V lost 6 bases, and 3 bases had no gene match. CDR3 bases: TGTGCCAGCAGGTTGACAGGGGTGAACACTGAAGCTTTCTTT. Translation gives CASRLTGVNTEAFF.

The CDR3 region has the DNA TGTGCCAGCAGTTACTACGAGCAGTACTTC. This sequence encodes CASSYYEQYF. V usage is TRBV11-2 and J usage is TRBJ2-7; D is uncertain. Germline V gene lookup returns CDR1 SGHAT and CDR2 FQNNGV. The CDR3 has 10 residues. The V gene lost 6 bases and the J gene lost 3 bases, with 3 bases spanning the gap.

The J gene is TRBJ2-3, the V gene TRBV4-3, with 13 nucleotides matching TRBD2. The CDR3 spans 18 residues. Germline CDR1 LGHNA, CDR2 YSLEER. Trimming removed 0 bases from V and 5 bases from J; junction bases left unmatched: 8. The CDR3 sequence is CASSQDSGLAGLLDTQYF. CDR3 DNA: TGCGCCAGCAGCCAAGATTCGGGACTAGCGGGGTTATTAGATACGCAGTATTTT.

This chain joins TRBV4-1 and TRBJ2-1, with a possible D match to TRBD2 (5 bases). V was trimmed by 5 bases and J by 4 bases, leaving 9 bases between them. Germline loops: CDR1 MGHRA, CDR2 YSYEKL. The CDR3 consists of 13 residues. In DNA, the CDR3 is TGCGCCAGCAGCGCTAGCAGATACAATGAGCAGTTCTTC. Encoded protein: CASSASRYNEQFF.

About this clone: The junction does not match germline at one end; this may be a read error. This chain joins TRBV5-5 and TRBJ2-1; possibly TRBD2 for D (6 bases). This CDR3 region has 16 residues. CDR1 SGHKS and CDR2 YYEKEE come from the germline V gene (reference sequence). The CDR3 nucleotides read TGTGCCAGCAGTTTGGGGATCGGGACTTTATACAATGAGCAGTTCTTC. It is translated as CASSLGIGTLYNEQFF.

The V call is TRBV4-2, the J call TRBJ2-6; D might be TRBD2 (7 bases). The V gene lost 2 bases and the J gene lost 4 bases, with 21 bases spanning the gap. Germline CDR1 LGHNA, CDR2 YNFKEQ. There are 19 residues in the CDR3. This CDR3 is CASSQSLGGGALGANVLTF. CDR3 coding DNA: TGTGCCAGCAGCCAATCCCTGGGGGGGGGCGCATTAGGGGCCAACGTCCTGACTTTC.